The clone carrying this T cell receptor beta chain has only a few counts. Antigen unknown. The hyperthyroidism patients had all been newly diagnosed, and their disease duration was under 2 months. Their ages ranged from 18 to 65 years. The sample originates from a study of T cells in Graves' hyperthyroidism and ophthalmopathy. Regarding the study as a whole: Most thyroid clonotypes expanded above 0.001 were also detected in blood.

The investigators amplified TCR beta CDR3 regions from RNA transcripts. When the TCR CDR3 underwent first-round RT-PCR, the HTBI primer set was used. TCRdb re-called the multiplex PCR reads through MiXCR, storing one row per CDR3 protein. This sample has some 500,000 distinct CDR3 sequences, with 13% to 15% found just once. The CDR3 contains 13 residues. Trimming removed 6 bases from V and 2 bases from J, with 9 bases in between. Germline-derived CDR1 and CDR2 are LNHDA and SQIVND (reference sequence). The rearrangement joins TRBV19 to TRBJ2-3; D is uncertain. The sample comprised blood. This clonotype was obtained from a woman between 18 and 30 years old with Graves' hyperthyroidism. The CDR3: CASSDRLTDTQYF. The CDR3 DNA reads TGTGCCAGTAGCGATAGACTCACAGATACGCAGTATTTT.